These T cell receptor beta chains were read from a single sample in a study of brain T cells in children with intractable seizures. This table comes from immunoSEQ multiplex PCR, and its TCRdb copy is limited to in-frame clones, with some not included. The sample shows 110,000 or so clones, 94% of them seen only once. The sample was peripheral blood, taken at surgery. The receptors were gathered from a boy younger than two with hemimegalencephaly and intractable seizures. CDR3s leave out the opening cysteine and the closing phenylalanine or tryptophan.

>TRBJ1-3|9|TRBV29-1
SGGTGNTIY
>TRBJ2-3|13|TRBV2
ASSPDRVRTDTQY
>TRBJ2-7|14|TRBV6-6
ASSYQDPGARDEQY
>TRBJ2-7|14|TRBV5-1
ASSREVSLVSYEQY
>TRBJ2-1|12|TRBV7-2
ASSLDGSGWGNF
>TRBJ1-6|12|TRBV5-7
ASSWTTYNSPLH
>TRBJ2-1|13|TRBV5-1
ASSLAGTGGNEQF
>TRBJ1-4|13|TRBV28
ASRTGTGGFEKLF
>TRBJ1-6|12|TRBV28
ASSTPTGNSPLH
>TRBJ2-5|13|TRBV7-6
ASSWGASGQETQY
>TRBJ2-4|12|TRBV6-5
ASSYSEKGNIQY
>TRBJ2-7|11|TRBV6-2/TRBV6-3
ASSSGPTYEQY
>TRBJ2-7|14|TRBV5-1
ASSPLGLAASYEQY
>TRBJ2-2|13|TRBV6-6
ASSSGLPNTGELF
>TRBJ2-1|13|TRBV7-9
ASSLSPSSYNEQF
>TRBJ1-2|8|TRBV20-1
SASLDGYT
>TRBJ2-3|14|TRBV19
ASSSPSGRSTDTQY
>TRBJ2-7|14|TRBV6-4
ASSEKTSGASYEQY
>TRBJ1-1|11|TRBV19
ASRRQGGTEAF
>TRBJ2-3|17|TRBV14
ASSQASTRGTGIPDTQY
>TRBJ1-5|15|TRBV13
ASSLGRRHNSNQPQH
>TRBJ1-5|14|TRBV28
ASSLGDRGLNQPQH
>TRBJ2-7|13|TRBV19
ASSIQAADSYEQY
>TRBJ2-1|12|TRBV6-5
ASRPGPTYNEQF
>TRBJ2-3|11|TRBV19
ASSMGPGDTQY
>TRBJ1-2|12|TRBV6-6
ASSPPRGQSGYT
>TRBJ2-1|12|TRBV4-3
ASSQSYRRNEQF
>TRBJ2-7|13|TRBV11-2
ASSQSGRASYEQY
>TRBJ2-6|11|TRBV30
AWKLSGANVLT
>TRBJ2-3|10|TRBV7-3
ASSPNTDTQY
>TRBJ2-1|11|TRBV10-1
ASSESGRNEQF
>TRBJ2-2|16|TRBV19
ASSKGPGQTLNTGELF
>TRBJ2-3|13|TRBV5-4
ASSTIKIASDTQY
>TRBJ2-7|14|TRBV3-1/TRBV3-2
ASSQGVRWDSYEQY
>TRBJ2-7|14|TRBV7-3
ASSSTGGLKSYEQY
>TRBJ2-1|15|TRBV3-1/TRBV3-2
ASSQITSGLRKNEQF
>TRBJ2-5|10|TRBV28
ASSPGGETQY
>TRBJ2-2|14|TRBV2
ASTTGQGALTGELF
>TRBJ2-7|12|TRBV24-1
ATSDSGTSAEQY
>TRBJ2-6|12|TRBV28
ASSSMSGANVLT
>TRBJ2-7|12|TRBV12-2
ASRLEQITYEQY
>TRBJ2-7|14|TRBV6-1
ASSEVGRRQSYEQY
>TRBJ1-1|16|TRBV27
ASSLSTRGSRSDTEAF
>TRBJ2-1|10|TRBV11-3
ASSLGSGEQF
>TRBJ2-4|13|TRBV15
ATSREGTSKDIQY
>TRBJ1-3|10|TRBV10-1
ASRGGGNTIY
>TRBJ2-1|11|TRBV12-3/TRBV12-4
ASRLAGGNEQF
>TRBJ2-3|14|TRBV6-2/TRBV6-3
ASSYAGAGIRHTQY
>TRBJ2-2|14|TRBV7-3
ASSSTSGRYTGELF
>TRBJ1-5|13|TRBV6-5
ASSYGGGANQPQH
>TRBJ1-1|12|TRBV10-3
ATDSRQGGTEAF
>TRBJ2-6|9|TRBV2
ASRTGAILT
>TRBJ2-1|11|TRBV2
ASSSLGASEQF
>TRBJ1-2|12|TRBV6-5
ASIPPGDDYGYT